These T cell receptor beta chains were read from a single sample in a study of cytomegalovirus exposure and HLA in healthy donors. Measured with immunoSEQ multiplex PCR; TCRdb has only the in-frame clones, and not every one. The sample carries about 160,000 clones, 82% recorded once. Sample: PBMCs. The origin of the receptors is a girl aged 10 to 17 in good health and CMV-seropositive. The CDR3 runs from the conserved cysteine through the conserved F or W.

v_gene | CDR3aa
TRBV11-3 | CASRAGGPLDEQFF
TRBV14 | CASSQDIGGETQYF
TRBV28 | CASSFVGVMNTEAFF
TRBV6-1 | CASSEPPGTGLYEQYF
TRBV10-3 | CAISDSPSNQPQHF
TRBV7-9 | CASSLAPSGGLDNEQFF
TRBV28 | CASSWGAGELFF
TRBV9 | CASSDPGRGNNYGYTF
TRBV6-1 | CASSSGVAGSYEQYF
TRBV4-3 | CASSHAGGGVETQYF
TRBV11-2 | CASRQESTDTQYF
TRBV27 | CASRGTATYEQYF
TRBV5-1 | CASSLQGDNEKLFF
TRBV2 | CASSPGNYGYTF
TRBV18 | CASSPGRSLNTEAFF
TRBV4-3 | CASSQQGLTAYNEQFF
TRBV30 | CAWSSGLRTGELFF
TRBV5-4 | CASSSTSAQETQYF
TRBV19 | CASSNPASPETFHEQFF
TRBV29-1 | CSVERSMTGWETQYF
TRBV7-9 | CASSEQTTGGGEQYF
TRBV28 | CASSFATSGTKTQYF
TRBV7-2 | CASRTLGSYNEQFF
TRBV7-3 | CASSLGTGVNTEAFF
TRBV25-1 | CASSEAGGLKGAFF
TRBV6-5 | CASSYGRADTQYF
TRBV7-9 | CASSFTPQDEQFF
TRBV4-3 | CASSPELDQGIQETQYF
TRBV28 | CVARPSLANYGYTF
TRBV11-3 | CASSLDGNTEAFF
TRBV5-6 | CASSFGTGAAAEAFF
TRBV2 | CASSRGPPDEQFF
TRBV5-4 | CASSRRTGGAMYRNTEAFF
TRBV7-9 | CSSSLWLGGTNPYEQYF
TRBV5-1 | CASSTVLVGGVEQFF
TRBV7-2 | CASSFFRAAGTGELFF
TRBV5-4 | CASSSDSSYEQYF
TRBV2 | CATQQQGYEQYF
TRBV19 | CAVGEVADQPQHF
TRBV13 | CASSEGQGAGNTIYF
TRBV5-1 | CASSFRDSTYNEQFF
TRBV7-6 | CASSLGRDQPQHF
TRBV6-6 | CASSYSLQGLRDEQYF
TRBV6-6 | CASSYGRGLTYEQYF